Below, one T cell receptor (beta chain) is given with its context. The data stem from a study of blood T cell repertoires in COVID-19. Across the whole study: The United States, Italy and Spain supplied acute and convalescent COVID-19 samples. T cells, B-cell-depleted T cells, or PBMCs supplied cDNA or gDNA.

The CDR3 is 12 residues long. Germline V gives CDR1 LNHDA, CDR2 SQIVND (reference sequence). V was clipped by 6 bases and J by 10 bases; unmatched bases: 6. As processed by the authors: Estimates of nucleated cell counts were drawn from the amplification of reference gene primers. Measured with immunoSEQ multiplex PCR; TCRdb has only the in-frame clones, and not every one. V and J calls and clone size come straight from that table; D and trimming were deduced from the DNA. The table records under 110,000 clones, 91% of them present only once. This chain links TRBV19 with TRBJ2-1; 7 nucleotides line up with TRBD2. The sequenced material came from peripheral blood. The clonotype comes from a man aged 45-65 years with acute or convalescent COVID-19. The CDR3 DNA reads as TGTGCCAGTAGAATTGGGGGGGGAGAGCAGTTCTTC. Encoded protein: CASRIGGGEQFF.